Each of the 18 T cell receptor beta chains below was sequenced from the same sample in a study of Ad26.COV2.S vaccination and SARS-CoV-2 variants (dated by TCRdb to about 2021). Libraries were constructed by the immunoSEQ multiplex PCR assay. What TCRdb holds here is the immuneACCESS table cut down to in-frame rearrangements. Part of the clones is not present; checked against another copy, under half of the missing clones reflect an unresolved V gene, and the others are unexplained. The table for this sample lists 300,000 to 450,000 clones; around 83% of them were counted only once. The ten largest clones take up about 3.3% of the sample. Taken with the paper, the label for treatment or condition translates to: roughly 20 received Ad26.COV2.S at low or high dose, single or two shots; several received placebo; per-sample allocation not given. For vaccine and placebo recipients, the sequenced repertoires came from samples collected on day 63 after the first injection.

The sample here was peripheral blood, taken in a trial of Ad26.COV2.S vaccine versus placebo. The receptors shown here come from a person aged 18-65 years who received the Ad26.COV2.S COVID-19 vaccine or a placebo.

This sequence joins TRBV9 and TRBJ1-5; tentative D call: TRBD1 (5 bases). The CDR3 is 14 amino acids. Trimming shortened V by 0 bases and J by 5 bases, and 9 bases separated the two germline ends. The germline V gene encodes CDR1 SGDLS and CDR2 YYNGEE. CDR3 in amino acids: CASSVDAGDQPQHF. The CDR3 DNA sequence: TGTGCCAGCAGCGTAGACGCGGGGGATCAGCCCCAGCATTTT.

The chain combines TRBV18 with TRBJ2-1; D is perhaps TRBD1 (5 bases). Germline V CDR1 and CDR2: KGHSH, LQKENI. CDR3 length equals 14 residues. The germline V and J ends were trimmed by 3 bases and 2 bases, with 8 bases remaining between them. CDR3 sequence (DNA): TGTGCCAGCTCACCCTCGACAGCCTACAATGAGCAGTTCTTC. Encoded protein: CASSPSTAYNEQFF.

The chain recombines TRBV9 with TRBJ2-3; 10 positions match TRBD2. The J segment lost 5 bases and the V segment lost 0 bases, leaving 9 bases of the junction unmatched. Looked up from germline, CDR1 is SGDLS and CDR2 is YYNGEE. This CDR3 contains 17 residues. CDR3 sequence reads: CASSVAPPGLAEDTQYF. Written as DNA, the CDR3 is TGTGCCAGCAGCGTAGCCCCGCCAGGACTAGCGGAAGATACGCAGTATTTT.

V is TRBV6-1 and J is TRBJ2-3; TRBD2 aligns across 10 bases. Germline loops: CDR1 MNHNS, CDR2 SASEGT. This CDR3 is built from 17 residues. The junction had 9 bases not matched to a gene; V was cut back by 0 bases and J by 6 bases. The CDR3 DNA reads as TGTGCCAGCAGTGAAGCGGCGGCTAGCGGGGGTGGCGATACGCAGTATTTT. Protein product: CASSEAAASGGGDTQYF.

The chain carries TRBV5-4 and TRBJ2-3; D might be TRBD2 (6 bases). The germline V gene encodes CDR1 SGHNT and CDR2 YYREEE (reference sequence). The CDR3 loop spans 16 amino acids. Trimming took 4 bases from V and 0 from J, leaving 15 bases between them. CDR3 residues: CASSTPRDFSTDTQYF. CDR3 DNA sequence: TGTGCCAGCAGCACACCCCGGGACTTTAGCACAGATACGCAGTATTTT.

The V call is TRBV3-1 (or the pseudogene TRBV3-2), the J call TRBJ2-2; 11 bases agree with TRBD2. Germline V gene sequence: CDR1 LGHDT, CDR2 YNNKEL (reference sequence). V shed 1 base and J 7 bases; nucleotides not matched to a gene: 5. The CDR3 has 16 amino acids. The CDR3, as DNA: TGTGCCAGCAGCCAAGTTTTGCTAGCGGGAGGCGGGGAGCTGTTTTTT. It encodes CASSQVLLAGGGELFF.

Comments on this clone: Other DNA sequences in this sample translate to the same CDR3. V usage is TRBV30 and J usage is TRBJ2-6; D remains ambiguous. Trimming removed 5 bases from V and 1 base from J, with 3 bases in between. Germline lookup yields CDR1 GTSNPN and CDR2 SVGIG (reference sequence). The CDR3 totals 12 residues. CDR3 in DNA: TGTGCCTGGTCGTCTGGGGCCAACGTCCTGACTTTC. This sequence encodes CAWSSGANVLTF.

This clone has just one count. The gene calls are TRBV12-3 or TRBV12-4 and TRBJ2-5, with D unresolved. The CDR3 length is 13 residues. Trimming removed 3 bases at V and 2 bases at J, with 7 bases between. The CDR3, as DNA: TGTGCCAGCAGTTTCAGGTCTCAAGAGACCCAGTACTTC. Translated: CASSFRSQETQYF.

The chain links TRBV29-1 to TRBJ1-2; a weak D match, TRBD1 (6 bases). The CDR3 spans 13 residues. Trimming stripped 7 bases from V and 4 bases from J, with 16 bases between. The germline CDR1 and CDR2 sequences are SQVTM and ANQGSEA. CDR3 bases: TGCAGCGCAACGACAGGCCGGGGCTATGGCTACACCTTC. Protein product: CSATTGRGYGYTF.

On this clone: With a much larger clone just one base away, this may be a read error. The CDR3 sequence is CASSPGQVNYGYTF. CDR3 sequence (DNA): TGTGCCAGCAGCCCAGGACAGGTGAACTATGGCTACACCTTC. The gene calls are TRBV7-2 and TRBJ1-2; TRBD1 matches at 7 bases. The CDR3 length is 14 residues. CDR1 is SGHTA and CDR2 is FQGNSA in the germline V gene. J lost 2 bases, V lost 5 bases, and 5 bases had no gene match.

The chain has TRBV4-1 and TRBJ2-5; TRBD2 agrees at 14 bases. J gave up 5 bases and V 1 base, and 12 bases lay outside the gene matches. CDR3 length: 19 amino acids. The germline CDR1 and CDR2 sequences are MGHRA and YSYEKL. The CDR3 sequence: CASSQVPGTSGSSVETQYF. CDR3 DNA: TGCGCCAGCAGCCAAGTCCCCGGGACTAGCGGGAGTTCGGTGGAGACCCAGTACTTC.

The rearrangement uses TRBV5-1 and TRBJ2-7; D perhaps matches TRBD1 (6 bases). The germline V gene encodes CDR1 SGHRS and CDR2 YFSETQ. Deletions cut 4 bases from V and 2 bases from J, with 13 bases between. The CDR3 contains 14 residues. CDR3 DNA sequence: TGCGCCAGCAGCGTCGCACAGGGTCCCTACGAGCAGTACTTC. Its translation is CASSVAQGPYEQYF.

The J gene is TRBJ2-2, the V gene TRBV24-1, with TRBD1 identical over 9 bases. V lost 5 bases, J lost 4 bases, and 1 base stayed unmatched. CDR1 and CDR2 from the germline V gene are KGHDR and SFDVKD. The CDR3 is 14 amino acids. CDR3 DNA sequence: TGTGCCACCAGTGGACAGGGGGTCACCGGGGAGCTGTTTTTT. This encodes CATSGQGVTGELFF.

CDR3 amino acids: CASTFRGSMNTEAFF. The CDR3 DNA reads TGTGCCAGTACCTTTAGAGGGTCCATGAACACTGAAGCTTTCTTT. The gene calls are TRBV19 and TRBJ1-1, with D unresolved. CDR1 and CDR2 from the germline V gene are LNHDA and SQIVND (reference sequence). With 7 bases removed from V and 0 bases from J, the gap between germline ends came to 15 bases. CDR3 length: 15 amino acids. The full variable domain, in which reference TRBV19 and TRBJ1-1 provide the parts outside the CDR3, is DGGITQSPKYLFRKEGQNVTLSCEQNLNHDAMYWYRQDPGQGLRLIYYSQIVNDFQKGDIAEGYSVSREKKESFPLTVTSAQKNPTAFYLCASTFRGSMNTEAFFGQGTRLTVV.

CDR3 amino acids: CASSFGAGRDEQYF. The CDR3 nucleotides read TGTGCCAGCAGCTTCGGTGCAGGGAGGGACGAGCAGTACTTC. The chain uses TRBV5-6 and TRBJ2-7; 7 nucleotides line up with TRBD2. Germline lookup yields CDR1 SGHDT and CDR2 YYEEEE. The CDR3 is 14 amino acids. The J segment lost 5 bases and the V segment lost 2 bases, leaving 7 bases of the junction unmatched.

The rearrangement uses TRBV2 and TRBJ2-3; 10 bases fit TRBD2. The CDR3 runs 16 residues. CDR1 is SNHLY, CDR2 FYNNEI, per germline. With 7 bases clipped from V and 6 bases from J, the junction kept 13 bases outside the gene matches. The CDR3 nucleotides read TGTGCCAGCATCAAAGGGGGTATGGGACTAGCGGATACGCAGTATTTT. Amino acid sequence: CASIKGGMGLADTQYF.

The chain has TRBV19 and TRBJ1-4; a weak D match, TRBD1 (5 bases). The CDR3 extends over 14 amino acids. Germline CDR1 is LNHDA and CDR2 is SQIVND (reference sequence). The V gene lost 5 bases and the J gene lost 5 bases, with 12 bases spanning the gap. CDR3 in amino acids: CASSSGRLNEKLFF. As DNA, the CDR3 is TGTGCCAGTAGTTCGGGACGGCTAAATGAAAAACTGTTTTTT.

The chain links TRBV11-2 to TRBJ2-7; TRBD1 matches at 7 bases. Germline V lookup: CDR1 SGHAT, CDR2 FQNNGV. The CDR3 spans 15 residues. J gave up 3 bases and V 1 base, and 6 bases lay outside the gene matches. CDR3 region: CASSLGAGGIYEQYF. CDR3 DNA sequence: TGTGCCAGCAGCTTAGGGGCAGGGGGAATCTACGAGCAGTACTTC.